The 9 T cell receptor beta chains given below trace back to one sample, sequenced in a study of blood T cell repertoires in COVID-19 (dated by TCRdb to the early 2020s). The library was generated by the immunoSEQ multiplex PCR assay. The table comes from immuneACCESS by way of TCRdb, which keeps in-frame sequences with V and J called. Part of the clones is missing from these tables; in studies checked, under half for an unresolved V gene and the rest for unknown reasons. The sample has 250,000 to 350,000 clones on record, roughly 83% of them singletons. The ten top clones hold about 1.5% of the sample. Sequenced: peripheral blood. Source of these receptors: a human donor with COVID-19, enrolled during active disease. The donor label of this sample is uncertain.

This clone has ten or more counts. The chain links TRBV19 to TRBJ2-5, with TRBD1 identical over 10 bases. Per germline, CDR1 LNHDA and CDR2 SQIVND (reference sequence). The CDR3 extends over 14 amino acids. Unmatched junction bases numbered 10, after V lost 6 bases and J lost 9 bases. This CDR3 is CASRAGTGASAQYF. CDR3 DNA: TGTGCCAGTAGAGCCGGGACAGGGGCTTCGGCCCAGTACTTC. The variable domain in full, completed from reference TRBV19 and TRBJ2-5, reads DGGITQSPKYLFRKEGQNVTLSCEQNLNHDAMYWYRQDPGQGLRLIYYSQIVNDFQKGDIAEGYSVSREKKESFPLTVTSAQKNPTAFYLCASRAGTGASAQYFGPGTRLLVL.

This clone was detected once. The genes are TRBV12-3 or TRBV12-4 and TRBJ2-5; D is perhaps TRBD2 (6 bases). V lost 2 bases, J lost 4 bases, and 8 bases lay in between. The CDR3 is 13 residues long. The CDR3 here is CASSLTGGETQYF. For the CDR3, the DNA is TGTGCCAGCAGTTTAACCGGGGGAGAGACCCAGTACTTC.

The J gene is TRBJ2-5, the V gene TRBV19; 10 bases are shared with TRBD2. The CDR3 length is 17 residues. Germline CDR1 LNHDA, CDR2 SQIVND (reference sequence). Losses at the gene ends were 7 bases for V and 7 bases for J; bases not matched to a gene: 18. The CDR3, as DNA: TGTGCCAGTAAACCCCAGCCTAGCGGGAGAAACGGAGGGACCCAGTACTTC. As protein: CASKPQPSGRNGGTQYF.

This rearrangement joins TRBV15 to TRBJ2-7; weak D call: TRBD1 (6 bases). Between the trimmed V and J ends, which lost 1 base and 6 bases, there was a span of 13 bases. Germline CDR1 is LNHNV and CDR2 is YYDKDF (reference sequence). The CDR3 has 14 amino acids. The CDR3 protein is CATSRGAGAGEQYF. CDR3 sequence (DNA): TGTGCCACCAGCAGAGGGGCAGGGGCCGGCGAGCAGTACTTC.

CDR3 DNA sequence: TGTGCCAGCAGTTATACGCGTCCGGGAGGATCCTACGAGCAGTACTTC. This gives the protein CASSYTRPGGSYEQYF. The genes are TRBV6-5 and TRBJ2-7; TRBD2 matches 7 bases. V dropped 3 bases and J dropped 1; count of bases not matched to a gene: 9. This CDR3 region has 16 residues. The germline gives CDR1 MNHEY, CDR2 SVGAGI.

The V and J genes are TRBV3-1 (or the pseudogene TRBV3-2) and TRBJ1-6, with D unclear. The CDR3 is made up of 12 amino acids. Germline V CDR1 and CDR2: LGHDT, YNNKEL (reference sequence). V was cut by 1 base and J by 14 bases, with 9 bases left in between. This CDR3 reads CASSQAGGALHF. CDR3 DNA: TGTGCCAGCAGCCAAGCTGGCGGAGCCCTCCACTTT.

J is TRBJ1-5 and V is TRBV21-1; TRBD1 is the table's D call and was not checked against the DNA. TRBV21-1 is described as a pseudogene. This CDR3 is 15 amino acids long. The CDR3 loop is CASSKPPGDNQPQHF. CDR3 nucleotide sequence: TGTGCCAGCAGCAAACCCCCAGGGGACAATCAGCCCCAGCATTTT.

The J gene is TRBJ1-3, the V gene TRBV19; the D gene is possibly TRBD1 (6 bases). Germline V gives CDR1 LNHDA, CDR2 SQIVND (reference sequence). V lost 5 bases and J lost 0, with 17 bases in between. The length of the CDR3 is 17 residues. The CDR3 spells CASSPGQIRSSGNTIYF. CDR3 bases: TGTGCCAGTAGTCCAGGACAGATCCGATCCTCTGGAAACACCATATATTTT.

A single count supports this clone. V and J are TRBV12-3 or TRBV12-4 and TRBJ2-1; D is perhaps TRBD2 (5 bases). V shed 7 bases and J shed 4 bases, with 11 bases lying between them. CDR3 length: 13 amino acids. CDR3 bases: TGTGCCAGCAAAAAGCGGCGGTACAATGAGCAGTTCTTC. Amino acids: CASKKRRYNEQFF.